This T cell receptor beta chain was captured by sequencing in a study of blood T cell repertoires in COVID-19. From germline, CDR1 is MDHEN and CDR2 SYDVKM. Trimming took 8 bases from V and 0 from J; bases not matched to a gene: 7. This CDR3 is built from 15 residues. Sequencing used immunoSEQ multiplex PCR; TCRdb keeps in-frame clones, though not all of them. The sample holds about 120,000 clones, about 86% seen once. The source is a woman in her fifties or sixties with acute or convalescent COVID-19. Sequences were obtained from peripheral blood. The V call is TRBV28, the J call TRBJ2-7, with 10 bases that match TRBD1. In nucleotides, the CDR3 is TGTGCCAGCGGTAGAGGGACAGGGGCCTCCTACGAGCAGTACTTC. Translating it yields CASGRGTGASYEQYF.